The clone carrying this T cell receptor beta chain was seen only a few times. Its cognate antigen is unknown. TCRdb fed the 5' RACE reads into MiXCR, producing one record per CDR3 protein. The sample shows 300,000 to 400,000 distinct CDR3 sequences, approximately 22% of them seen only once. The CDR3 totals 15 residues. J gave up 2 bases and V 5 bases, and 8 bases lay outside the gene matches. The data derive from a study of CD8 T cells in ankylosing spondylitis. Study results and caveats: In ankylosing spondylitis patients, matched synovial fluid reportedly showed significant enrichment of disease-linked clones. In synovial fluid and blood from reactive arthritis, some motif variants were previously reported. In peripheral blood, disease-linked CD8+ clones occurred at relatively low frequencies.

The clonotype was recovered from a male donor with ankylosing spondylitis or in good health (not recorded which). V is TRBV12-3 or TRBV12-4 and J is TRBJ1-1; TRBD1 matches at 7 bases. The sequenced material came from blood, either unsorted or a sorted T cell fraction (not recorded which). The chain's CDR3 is CASSVTGTDNTEAFF. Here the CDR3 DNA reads TGTGCCAGCAGTGTAACCGGGACAGACAACACTGAAGCTTTCTTT.